The text below deals with one TCR beta chain. Enrolment of Seattle patients took place during active infection, and they were followed longitudinally. This CDR3 is 17 amino acids long. The V end lost 5 bases, the J end lost 1 base, and 19 bases lay between the germline ends. Germline CDR1 MNHEY, CDR2 SVGEGT. This entry belongs to a study of blood T cell repertoires in COVID-19. In the study overall: There were acute and convalescent COVID-19 samples, and they came from the United States, Italy and Spain. From T cells, B-cell-depleted T cells, or PBMCs came the material, which was cDNA or gDNA.

Some clones are missing from TCRdb's copy, which holds only in-frame ones; the method was immunoSEQ multiplex PCR. The sample consists of 410,000 or so clones, over 75% of them appearing once. The sequenced sample was peripheral blood. The clonotype comes from a woman aged 40 to 49 with COVID-19, enrolled during active disease. The J gene is TRBJ2-3, the V gene TRBV6-2 or TRBV6-3, with D maybe TRBD2 (6 bases). In nucleotides, the CDR3 is TGTGCCAGCAGTCGTGCGGACCTTAGCGGACGCACAGATACGCAGTATTTT. Translating it yields CASSRADLSGRTDTQYF.